The rows below give T cell receptor beta chains drawn from one sample of a study of T-cell memory formation after mild COVID-19. Via MiXCR, TCRdb re-called the 5' RACE reads, giving one row per CDR3 protein. This sample yields some 320,000 distinct CDR3 sequences, of which about 15% are seen a single time; approximately 20% belongs to the top ten. Sequenced input: PBMCs or a T cell subset sorted from them (not recorded which). Every receptor here comes from a man younger than 35 who had mild COVID-19 (a few samples of this study predate the infection). Cell type and time point are not known. CDR3s include the opening cysteine and the closing phenylalanine or tryptophan. The D gene is left open where the match is weak. Size is stated for part of the rows, as once, few or many counts, or as a class when the clone is expanded.

DNA	CDR3	D	V	J	size
TGCAGCGTTGAAGCAGGGGGGAACACTGAAGCTTTCTTT	CSVEAGGNTEAFF	TRBD1	TRBV29-1	TRBJ1-1	-
TGTGCCAGCAGTGACCCCGGGCACAGTAACACTGAAGCTTTCTTT	CASSDPGHSNTEAFF	-	TRBV27	TRBJ1-1	-
TGCAGCGTTGATTTGCAGGTTTTGAGCACTGAAGCTTTCTTT	CSVDLQVLSTEAFF	-	TRBV29-1	TRBJ1-1	many
TGTGCCAGCAGCTTGGGGGCAGGGACAGTTGATTCACCCCTCCACTTT	CASSLGAGTVDSPLHF	TRBD1	TRBV5-4	TRBJ1-6	few
TGTGCCAGCAGCTTACTGCCAGGCACCTCGTATGGCTACACCTTC	CASSLLPGTSYGYTF	-	TRBV7-9	TRBJ1-2	-
TGTGCCAGCAGCTATCCTCGGGGGGGCCGGGGTGATACGCAGTATTTT	CASSYPRGGRGDTQYF	TRBD2	TRBV5-4	TRBJ2-3	few
TGTGCCATCAGTGAGCGACAGGGGAGCAATCAGCCCCAGCATTTT	CAISERQGSNQPQHF	TRBD1	TRBV10-3	TRBJ1-5	few
TGCGCCAGCAGCTTGGGCTCAGATACCTACGAGCAGTACTTC	CASSLGSDTYEQYF	-	TRBV5-1	TRBJ2-7	few
TGTGCCAGCAGTTACACCCGTCGGGGAAACACCATATATTTT	CASSYTRRGNTIYF	-	TRBV6-2/TRBV6-3	TRBJ1-3	-
TGTGCCAGCAGTATGGGACAGGGTACTAACTATGGCTACACCTTC	CASSMGQGTNYGYTF	TRBD1	TRBV27	TRBJ1-2	-
TGTGCCAGCAGTTACTCGCAAGACAAGGGAGAGCAGTACTTC	CASSYSQDKGEQYF	-	TRBV6-5	TRBJ2-7	few
TGTGCCAGCAGCCGGCCAGGGCGGATTAGGTGGGATACGCAGTATTTT	CASSRPGRIRWDTQYF	-	TRBV3-2	TRBJ2-3	-
TGTGCCAGCAGCTTGCAAGTAGGCCAAGAGACCCAGTACTTC	CASSLQVGQETQYF	-	TRBV7-2	TRBJ2-5	-
TGCAGTGCTAGAGATCTGGGGACAGGGAACTATGGCTACACCTTC	CSARDLGTGNYGYTF	TRBD1	TRBV20-1	TRBJ1-2	few
TGTGCCAGCAGCTCGGGACAAGGTAAGGATGAGCAGTTCTTC	CASSSGQGKDEQFF	-	TRBV11-2	TRBJ2-1	-
TGCGCCAGCAGACTAGCGGGGGCATTGGGGCAGTTCTTC	CASRLAGALGQFF	TRBD2	TRBV5-1	TRBJ2-1	few